This T cell receptor beta chain was captured in a study of cytomegalovirus exposure and HLA in healthy donors. Turning to the study itself: An earlier analysis identified fewer than 130 million unique TCR beta sequences in 150 million to 200 million T cells.

PCR involved 60 Vbeta and 13 Jbeta primers. Using immunoSEQ multiplex PCR, the repertoire was profiled, and TCRdb retains in-frame clones only, with some absent. The table lists some 100,000 clones, under 80% of them singletons, with 4.1% in the top ten. The CDR3 is made up of 14 amino acids. V lost 1 base, J lost 0 bases, and 9 bases lay in between. CDR1 is GTSNPN, CDR2 SVGIG, per germline (reference sequence). The chain combines TRBV30 with TRBJ1-2, with a possible D match to TRBD1 (5 bases). Sequencing was carried out using PBMCs. This sequence originates from a man aged 35-49 years in good health and CMV-seronegative. The CDR3 here is CAWSGGGTNYGYTF. The CDR3 DNA reads TGTGCCTGGAGTGGGGGGGGTACTAACTATGGCTACACCTTC.